The 8 T cell receptor beta chains in this list originate from one sample, sequenced in a study of T cells in Graves' hyperthyroidism and ophthalmopathy. Amplification of TCR beta CDR3 regions was performed using RNA transcripts as template. The HTBI primer set was used in a first-round RT-PCR of the TCR CDR3. TCRdb processed the multiplex PCR reads anew with MiXCR; each CDR3 protein has one entry. In the table there are 400,000 to 550,000 distinct CDR3 sequences, 13% to 15% of which are singletons. The sequenced sample consisted of blood. All receptors derive from a woman younger than 35 with Graves' hyperthyroidism.

This clonotype was seen many times. V and J are TRBV7-2 and TRBJ1-1; the match to TRBD1 covers 10 bases. Germline V CDR1 and CDR2: SGHTA, FQGNSA. The CDR3 consists of 16 residues. The junction had 10 bases not matched to a gene; V was cut back by 4 bases and J by 5 bases. CDR3 in DNA: TGTGCCAGCAGCTCCATTCCGACAGGGGGCCGGACTGAAGCTTTCTTT. Amino acid sequence: CASSSIPTGGRTEAFF.

Only a few counts were recorded for this clonotype. The rearrangement joins TRBV5-4 to TRBJ2-1; D perhaps matches TRBD2 (5 bases). This CDR3 region has 15 residues. V lost 4 bases, J lost 2 bases, and 13 bases lay in between. Per germline, CDR1 SGHNT and CDR2 YYREEE (reference sequence). CDR3 sequence: CASSTREFTYNEQFF. DNA of the CDR3: TGTGCCAGCAGCACTAGGGAGTTTACCTACAATGAGCAGTTCTTC.

This clonotype was counted ten times or more. The chain combines TRBV6-2 or TRBV6-3 with TRBJ1-1; D gene ambiguous. The CDR3 extends over 13 amino acids. CDR1 MNHEY and CDR2 SVGEGT come from the germline V gene. Trimming shortened V by 8 bases and J by 0 bases, and 10 bases separated the two germline ends. CDR3 in amino acids: CASSALMNTEAFF. The CDR3 bases are TGTGCCAGCTCTGCCCTCATGAACACTGAAGCTTTCTTT.

At least ten counts were recorded for this clonotype. The CDR3 DNA sequence: TGCAGTCCACTAGCTCAGCAGACCCAGTACTTC. This encodes CSPLAQQTQYF. The genes are TRBV20-1 and TRBJ2-5, with D possibly matching TRBD2 (6 bases). The CDR3 length is 11 residues. With 8 bases removed from V and 6 bases from J, the gap between germline ends came to 13 bases. Germline V CDR1 and CDR2: DFQATT, SNEGSKA (reference sequence).

In this sample, this clonotype turned up a few times. V gene TRBV27 combines with J gene TRBJ2-7; no clear D gene. Germline lookup yields CDR1 MNHEY and CDR2 SMNVEV (reference sequence). V was trimmed by 0 bases and J by 5 bases, leaving 8 bases between them. CDR3 length: 13 amino acids. The CDR3 DNA reads as TGTGCCAGCAGTTTATCTACGGTACACGAGCAGTACTTC. It specifies CASSLSTVHEQYF.

About this clonotype: A read error may produce the germline difference seen at one junction end. The V and J genes are TRBV18 and TRBJ1-2; TRBD1 matches at 7 bases. Germline values: CDR1 KGHSH, CDR2 LQKENI. The CDR3 loop spans 15 amino acids. CDR3 region: CASPPPEGGPWGYTF. The CDR3 nucleotides are TGTGCCAGCCCACCACCGGAAGGGGGCCCCTGGGGCTACACCTTC.

This clonotype was recorded a few times. V is TRBV29-1 and J is TRBJ1-2; TRBD1 might be the D (5 bases). CDR3 length: 13 amino acids. Germline assignment: CDR1 SQVTM and CDR2 ANQGSEA. The V end lost 6 bases, the J end lost 0 bases, and 11 bases lay between the germline ends. In DNA, the CDR3 is TGCAGCGTCCGGGGCGGCACTAACTATGGCTACACCTTC. Translated: CSVRGGTNYGYTF.

This clonotype was seen at least ten times. V usage is TRBV11-2 and J usage is TRBJ2-1, with 10 bases aligning to TRBD2. J lost 3 bases, V lost 5 bases, and 4 bases had no gene match. CDR3 length: 15 amino acids. The germline V gene encodes CDR1 SGHAT and CDR2 FQNNGV. The CDR3 coding sequence is TGTGCCAGCAGCCGGACTAGCGGAAACTACAATGAGCAGTTCTTC. It codes for CASSRTSGNYNEQFF.